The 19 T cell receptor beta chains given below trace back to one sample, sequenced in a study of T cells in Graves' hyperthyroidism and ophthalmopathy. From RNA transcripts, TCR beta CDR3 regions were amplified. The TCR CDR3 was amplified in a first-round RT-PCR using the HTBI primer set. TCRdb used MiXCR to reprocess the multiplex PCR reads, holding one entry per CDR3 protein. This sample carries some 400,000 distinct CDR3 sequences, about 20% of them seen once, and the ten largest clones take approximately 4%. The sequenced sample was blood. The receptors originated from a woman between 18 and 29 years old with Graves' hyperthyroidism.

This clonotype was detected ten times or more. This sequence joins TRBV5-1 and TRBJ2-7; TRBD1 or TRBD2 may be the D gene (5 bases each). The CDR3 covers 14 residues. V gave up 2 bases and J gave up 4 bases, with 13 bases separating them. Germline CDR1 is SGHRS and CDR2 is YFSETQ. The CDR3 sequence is CASSFRDGRYEQYF. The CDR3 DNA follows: TGCGCCAGCAGCTTCCGGGACGGACGTTACGAGCAGTACTTC.

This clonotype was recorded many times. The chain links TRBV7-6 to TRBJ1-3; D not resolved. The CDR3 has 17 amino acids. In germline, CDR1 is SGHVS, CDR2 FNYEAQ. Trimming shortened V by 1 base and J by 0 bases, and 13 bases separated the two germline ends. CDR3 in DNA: TGTGCCAGCAGCTTAGAGGGCATCACGGCCTCTGGAAACACCATATATTTT. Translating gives CASSLEGITASGNTIYF.

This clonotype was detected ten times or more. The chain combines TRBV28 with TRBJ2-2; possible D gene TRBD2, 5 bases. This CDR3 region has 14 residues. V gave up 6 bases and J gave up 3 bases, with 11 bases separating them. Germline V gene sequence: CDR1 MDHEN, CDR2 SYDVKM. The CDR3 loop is CASRPGKDTGELFF. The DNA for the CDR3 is TGTGCCAGCAGACCGGGGAAGGACACCGGGGAGCTGTTTTTT.

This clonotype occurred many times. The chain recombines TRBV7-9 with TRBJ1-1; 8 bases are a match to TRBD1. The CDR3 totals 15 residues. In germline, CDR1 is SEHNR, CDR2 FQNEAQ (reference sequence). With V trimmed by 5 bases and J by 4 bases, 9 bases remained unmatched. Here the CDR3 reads CASSPNNRGSTEAFF. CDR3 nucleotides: TGTGCCAGCAGCCCTAACAACAGGGGGAGCACTGAAGCTTTCTTT.

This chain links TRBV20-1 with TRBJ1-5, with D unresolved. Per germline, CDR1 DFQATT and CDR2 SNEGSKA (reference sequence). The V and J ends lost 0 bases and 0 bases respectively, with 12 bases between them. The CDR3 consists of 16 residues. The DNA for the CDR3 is TGCAGTGCTAGAGAGGCAGGTTGGTATAGCAATCAGCCCCAGCATTTT. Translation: CSAREAGWYSNQPQHF.

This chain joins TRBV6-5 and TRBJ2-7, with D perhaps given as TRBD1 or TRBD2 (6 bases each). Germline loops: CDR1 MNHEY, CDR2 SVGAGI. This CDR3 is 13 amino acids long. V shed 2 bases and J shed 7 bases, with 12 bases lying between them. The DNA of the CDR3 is TGTGCCAGCAGTTACGGGGGGCGCGGGGAGCAGTACTTC. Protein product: CASSYGGRGEQYF.

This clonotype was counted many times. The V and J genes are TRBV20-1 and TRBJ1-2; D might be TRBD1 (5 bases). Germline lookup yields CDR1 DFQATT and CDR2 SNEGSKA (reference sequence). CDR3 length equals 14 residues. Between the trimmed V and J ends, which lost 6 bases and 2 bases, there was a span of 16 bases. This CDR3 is CSAPIGWGNYGYTF. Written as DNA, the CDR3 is TGCAGTGCCCCCATTGGGTGGGGGAACTATGGCTACACCTTC.

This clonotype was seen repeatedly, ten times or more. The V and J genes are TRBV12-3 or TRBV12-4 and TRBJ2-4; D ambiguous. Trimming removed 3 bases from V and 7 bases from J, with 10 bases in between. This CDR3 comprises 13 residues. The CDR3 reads CASSFEVSNIQYF. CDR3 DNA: TGTGCCAGCAGTTTTGAAGTGTCGAACATTCAGTACTTC.

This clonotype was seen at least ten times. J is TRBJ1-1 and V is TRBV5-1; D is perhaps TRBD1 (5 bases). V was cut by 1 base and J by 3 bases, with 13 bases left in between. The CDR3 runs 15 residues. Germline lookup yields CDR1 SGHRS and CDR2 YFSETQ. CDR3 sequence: CASSLTGEGYTEAFF. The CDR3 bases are TGCGCCAGCAGCTTGACAGGTGAAGGGTACACTGAAGCTTTCTTT.

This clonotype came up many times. CDR3 residues: CASSQSTSSYEQYF. CDR3 coding DNA: TGTGCCAGCAGTCAATCGACTAGCTCCTACGAGCAGTACTTC. The rearrangement links TRBV6-5 to TRBJ2-7; TRBD2 is a possible D gene (6 bases). With 5 bases removed from V and 0 bases from J, the gap between germline ends came to 11 bases. Germline loops: CDR1 MNHEY, CDR2 SVGAGI. The CDR3 consists of 14 residues.

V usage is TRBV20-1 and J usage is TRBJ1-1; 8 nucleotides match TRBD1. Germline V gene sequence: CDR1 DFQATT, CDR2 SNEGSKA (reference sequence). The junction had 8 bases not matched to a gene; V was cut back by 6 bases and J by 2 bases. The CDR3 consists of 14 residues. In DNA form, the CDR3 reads TGCAGTGCAAAACCGGGACAGGCTAACACTGAAGCTTTCTTT. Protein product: CSAKPGQANTEAFF.

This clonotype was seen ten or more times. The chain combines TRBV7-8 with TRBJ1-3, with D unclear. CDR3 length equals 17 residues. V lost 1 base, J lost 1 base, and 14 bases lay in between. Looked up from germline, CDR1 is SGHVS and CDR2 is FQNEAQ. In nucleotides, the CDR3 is TGTGCCAGCAGCTTAGAATGGGCAGAATCATCTGGAAACACCATATATTTT. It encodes CASSLEWAESSGNTIYF.

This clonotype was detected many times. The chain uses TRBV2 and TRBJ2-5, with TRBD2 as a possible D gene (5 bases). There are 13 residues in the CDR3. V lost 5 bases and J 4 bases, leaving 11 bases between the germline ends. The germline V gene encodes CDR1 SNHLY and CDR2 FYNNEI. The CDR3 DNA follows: TGTGCCAGCAGTCCCTCTGGGAGAGAGACCCAGTACTTC. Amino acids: CASSPSGRETQYF.

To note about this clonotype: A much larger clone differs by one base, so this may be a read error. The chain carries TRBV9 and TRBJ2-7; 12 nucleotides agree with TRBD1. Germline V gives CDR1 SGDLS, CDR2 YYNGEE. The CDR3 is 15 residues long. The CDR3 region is CAGSPGTGGGYEQYF. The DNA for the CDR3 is TGTGCCGGCAGCCCCGGGACAGGGGGCGGGTACGAGCAGTACTTC.

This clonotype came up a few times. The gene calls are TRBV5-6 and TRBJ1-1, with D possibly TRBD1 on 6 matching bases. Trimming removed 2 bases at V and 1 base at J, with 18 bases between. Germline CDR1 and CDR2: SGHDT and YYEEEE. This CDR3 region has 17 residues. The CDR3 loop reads CASSLQGRQMWNTEAFF. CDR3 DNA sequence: TGTGCCAGCAGCTTACAGGGAAGGCAAATGTGGAACACTGAAGCTTTCTTT.

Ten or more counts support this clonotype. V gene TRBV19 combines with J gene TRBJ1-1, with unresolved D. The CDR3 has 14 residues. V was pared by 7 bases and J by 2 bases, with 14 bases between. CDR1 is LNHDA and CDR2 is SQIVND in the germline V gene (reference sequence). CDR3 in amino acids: CASNSARQNTEAFF. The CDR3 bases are TGTGCCAGTAACTCGGCCAGACAAAACACTGAAGCTTTCTTT. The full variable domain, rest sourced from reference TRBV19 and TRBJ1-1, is DGGITQSPKYLFRKEGQNVTLSCEQNLNHDAMYWYRQDPGQGLRLIYYSQIVNDFQKGDIAEGYSVSREKKESFPLTVTSAQKNPTAFYLCASNSARQNTEAFFGQGTRLTVV.

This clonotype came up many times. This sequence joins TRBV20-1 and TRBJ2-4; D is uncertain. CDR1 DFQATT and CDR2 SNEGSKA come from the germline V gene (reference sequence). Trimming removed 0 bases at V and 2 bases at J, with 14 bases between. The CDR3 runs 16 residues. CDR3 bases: TGCAGTGCTAGAGACATTGGGTTAATGTCCAAAAACATTCAGTACTTC. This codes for CSARDIGLMSKNIQYF.

In DNA, the CDR3 is TGCGCCAGCAGCCAAGAAGAGACAGGGGATTTCACAGATACGCAGTATTTT. This encodes CASSQEETGDFTDTQYF. V gene TRBV4-1 combines with J gene TRBJ2-3, with 8 bases aligning to TRBD1. The CDR3 loop spans 17 amino acids. V dropped 0 bases and J dropped 2; count of bases not matched to a gene: 7. Germline V lookup: CDR1 MGHRA, CDR2 YSYEKL.

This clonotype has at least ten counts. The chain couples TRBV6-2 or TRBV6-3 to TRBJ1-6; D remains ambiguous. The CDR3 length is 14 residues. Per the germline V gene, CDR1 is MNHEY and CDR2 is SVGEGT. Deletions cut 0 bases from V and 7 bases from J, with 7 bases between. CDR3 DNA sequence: TGTGCCAGCAGTTACTCGACTGGGAATTCACCCCTCCACTTT. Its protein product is CASSYSTGNSPLHF.